The entry below gives a single TCR beta chain sequence along with its context. The sample comes from a study of technical replicates of blood from four donors. Sequenced by immunoSEQ multiplex PCR; TCRdb stores in-frame clones only, minus some. The sample includes tens of thousands of clones, 91% of them seen just once. CDR1 is SGDLS and CDR2 is YYNGEE in the germline V gene. CDR3 length: 14 residues. The trim removed 1 base at V and 5 bases at J, leaving 2 bases unmatched. The chain has TRBV9 and TRBJ1-5; TRBD1 matches at 8 bases. This receptor was obtained from a human donor in good health. Some clones in this sample may be carry-over from other donors' samples. The sample consisted of T cells isolated from PBMCs. The CDR3 DNA sequence: TGTGCCAGCAGCGTATCACAGGGGGATCAGCCCCAGCATTTT. This gives the protein CASSVSQGDQPQHF.